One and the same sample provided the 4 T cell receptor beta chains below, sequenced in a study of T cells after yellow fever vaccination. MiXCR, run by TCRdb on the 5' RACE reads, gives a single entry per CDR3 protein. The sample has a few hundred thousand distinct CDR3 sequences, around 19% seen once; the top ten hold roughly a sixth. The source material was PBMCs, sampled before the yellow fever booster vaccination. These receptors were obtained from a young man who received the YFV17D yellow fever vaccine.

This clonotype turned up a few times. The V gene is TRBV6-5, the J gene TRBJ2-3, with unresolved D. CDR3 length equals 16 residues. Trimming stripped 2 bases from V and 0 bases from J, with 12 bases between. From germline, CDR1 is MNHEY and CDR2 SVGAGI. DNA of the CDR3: TGTGCCAGCAGTTACCGTGGAACCAAGAGCACAGATACGCAGTATTTT. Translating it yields CASSYRGTKSTDTQYF.

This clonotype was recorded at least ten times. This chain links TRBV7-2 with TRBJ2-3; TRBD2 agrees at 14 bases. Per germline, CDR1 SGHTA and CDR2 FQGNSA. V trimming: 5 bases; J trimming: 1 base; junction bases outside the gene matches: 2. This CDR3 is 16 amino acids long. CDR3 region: CASSQGLAGGTDTQYF. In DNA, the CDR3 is TGTGCCAGCAGCCAGGGACTAGCGGGGGGCACAGATACGCAGTATTTT.

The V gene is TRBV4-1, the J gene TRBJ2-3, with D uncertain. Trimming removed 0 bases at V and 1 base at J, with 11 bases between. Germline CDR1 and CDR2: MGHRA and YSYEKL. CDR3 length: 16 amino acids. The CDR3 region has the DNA TGCGCCAGCAGCCAAGACCCGGCTCTGGGCACAGATACGCAGTATTTT. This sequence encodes CASSQDPALGTDTQYF.

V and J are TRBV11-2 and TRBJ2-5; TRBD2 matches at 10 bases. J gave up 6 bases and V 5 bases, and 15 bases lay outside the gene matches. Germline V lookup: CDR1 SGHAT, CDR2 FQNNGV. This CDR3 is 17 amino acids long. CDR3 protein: CASSPFSLAGGGQTQYF. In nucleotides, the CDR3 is TGTGCCAGCAGCCCATTCAGTTTAGCGGGGGGCGGTCAGACCCAGTACTTC.